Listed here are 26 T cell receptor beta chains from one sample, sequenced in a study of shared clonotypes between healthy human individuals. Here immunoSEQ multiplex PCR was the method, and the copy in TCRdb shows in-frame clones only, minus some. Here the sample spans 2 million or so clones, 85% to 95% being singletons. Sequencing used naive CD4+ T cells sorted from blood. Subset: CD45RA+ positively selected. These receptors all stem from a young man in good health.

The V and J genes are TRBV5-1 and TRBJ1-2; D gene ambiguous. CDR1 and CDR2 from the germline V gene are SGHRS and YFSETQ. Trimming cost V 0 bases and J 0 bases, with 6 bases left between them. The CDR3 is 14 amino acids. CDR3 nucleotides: TGCGCCAGCAGCTTGGAACTCGCTAACTATGGCTACACCTTC. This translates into CASSLELANYGYTF.

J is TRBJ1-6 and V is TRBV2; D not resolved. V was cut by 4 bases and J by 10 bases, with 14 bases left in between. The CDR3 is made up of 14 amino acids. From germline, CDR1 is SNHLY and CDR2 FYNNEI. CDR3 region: CASSVGEGRSPLHF. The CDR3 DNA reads TGTGCCAGCAGTGTCGGGGAAGGACGCTCACCCCTCCACTTT.

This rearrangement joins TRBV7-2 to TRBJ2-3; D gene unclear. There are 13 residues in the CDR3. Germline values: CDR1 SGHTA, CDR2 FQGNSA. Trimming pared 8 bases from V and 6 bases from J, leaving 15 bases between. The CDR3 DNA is TGTGCCAGCGCGTCATATAACTCGGATACGCAGTATTTT. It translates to CASASYNSDTQYF.

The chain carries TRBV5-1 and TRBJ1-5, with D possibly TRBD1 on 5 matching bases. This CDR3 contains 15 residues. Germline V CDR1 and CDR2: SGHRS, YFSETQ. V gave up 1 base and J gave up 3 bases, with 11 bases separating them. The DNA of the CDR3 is TGCGCCAGCAGCTTGACAGGACCCAACAATCAGCCCCAGCATTTT. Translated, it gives CASSLTGPNNQPQHF.

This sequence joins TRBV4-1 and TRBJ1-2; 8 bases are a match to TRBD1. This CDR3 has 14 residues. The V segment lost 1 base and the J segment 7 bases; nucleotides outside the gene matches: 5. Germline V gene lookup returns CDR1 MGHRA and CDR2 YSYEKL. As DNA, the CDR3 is TGCGCCAGCAGCCAAGTTGCAGGGGGCCTTGGCTACACCTTC. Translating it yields CASSQVAGGLGYTF.

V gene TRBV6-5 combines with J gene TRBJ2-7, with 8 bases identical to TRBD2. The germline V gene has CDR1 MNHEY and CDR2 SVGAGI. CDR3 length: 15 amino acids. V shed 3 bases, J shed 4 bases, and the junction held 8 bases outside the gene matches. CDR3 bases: TGTGCCAGCAGTTATGTGAGCGGGAGTCCATACGAGCAGTACTTC. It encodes CASSYVSGSPYEQYF.

The CDR3 is CASSGTGVYEQYF. The CDR3 coding sequence is TGCGCCAGCAGCGGGACAGGGGTTTACGAGCAGTACTTC. This chain connects TRBV5-1 to TRBJ2-7, with 10 bases matching TRBD1. The CDR3 consists of 13 residues. Trimming took 4 bases from V and 4 from J; bases not matched to a gene: 2. From germline, CDR1 is SGHRS and CDR2 YFSETQ. The whole variable domain, remainder taken from reference TRBV5-1 and TRBJ2-7, is KAGVTQTPRYLIKTRGQQVTLSCSPISGHRSVSWYQQTPGQGLQFLFEYFSETQRNKGNFPGRFSGRQFSNSRSEMNVSTLELGDSALYLCASSGTGVYEQYFGPGTRLTVT.

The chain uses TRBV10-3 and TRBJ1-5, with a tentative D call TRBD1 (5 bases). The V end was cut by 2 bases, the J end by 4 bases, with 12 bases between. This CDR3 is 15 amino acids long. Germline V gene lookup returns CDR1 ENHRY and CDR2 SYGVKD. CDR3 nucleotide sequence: TGTGCCATCAGTGAGGGGGGGAGCGTAAATCAGCCCCAGCATTTT. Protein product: CAISEGGSVNQPQHF.

The CDR3 region has the DNA TGTGCCAGCTCACCGCAGGTAGATACGCAGTATTTT. Translation: CASSPQVDTQYF. V is TRBV18 and J is TRBJ2-3; D unresolved. This CDR3 has 12 residues. In germline, CDR1 is KGHSH, CDR2 LQKENI. V was cut by 3 bases and J by 5 bases, with 6 bases left in between.

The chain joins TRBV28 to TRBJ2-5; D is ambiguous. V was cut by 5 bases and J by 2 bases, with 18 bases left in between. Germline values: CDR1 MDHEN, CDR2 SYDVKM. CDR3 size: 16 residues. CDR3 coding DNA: TGTGCCAGCAGTCCCCTGAATTGGTATGGGCAAGAGACCCAGTACTTC. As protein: CASSPLNWYGQETQYF.

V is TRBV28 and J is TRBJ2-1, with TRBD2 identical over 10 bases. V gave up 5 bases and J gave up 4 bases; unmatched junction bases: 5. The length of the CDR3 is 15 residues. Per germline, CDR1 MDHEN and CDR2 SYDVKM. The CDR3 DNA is TGTGCCAGCAGTCCTAGCGGGGGCCCGTACAATGAGCAGTTCTTC. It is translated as CASSPSGGPYNEQFF.

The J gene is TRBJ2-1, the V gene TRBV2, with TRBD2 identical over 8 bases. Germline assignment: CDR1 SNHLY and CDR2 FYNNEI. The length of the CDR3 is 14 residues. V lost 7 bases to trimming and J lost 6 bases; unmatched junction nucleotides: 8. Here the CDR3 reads CASKASGLSNEQFF. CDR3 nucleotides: TGTGCCAGCAAAGCTAGCGGGTTATCCAATGAGCAGTTCTTC.

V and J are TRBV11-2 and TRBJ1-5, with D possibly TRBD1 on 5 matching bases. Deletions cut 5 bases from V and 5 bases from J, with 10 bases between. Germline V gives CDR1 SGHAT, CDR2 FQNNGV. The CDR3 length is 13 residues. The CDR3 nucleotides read TGTGCCAGCAGCCGGGACGCAGATCAGCCCCAGCATTTT. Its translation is CASSRDADQPQHF.

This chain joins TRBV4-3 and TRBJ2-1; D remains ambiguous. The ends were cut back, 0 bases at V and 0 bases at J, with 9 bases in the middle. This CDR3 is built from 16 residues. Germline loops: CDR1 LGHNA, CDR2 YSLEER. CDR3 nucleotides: TGCGCCAGCAGCCAAGATTACCCGGGCTCCTACAATGAGCAGTTCTTC. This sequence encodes CASSQDYPGSYNEQFF.

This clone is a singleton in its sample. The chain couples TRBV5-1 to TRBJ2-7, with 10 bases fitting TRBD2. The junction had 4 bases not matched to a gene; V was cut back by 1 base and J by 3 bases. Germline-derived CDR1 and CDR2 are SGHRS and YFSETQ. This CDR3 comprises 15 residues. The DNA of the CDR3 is TGCGCCAGCAGCTTGACTAGCGGGGAGATCTACGAGCAGTACTTC. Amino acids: CASSLTSGEIYEQYF.

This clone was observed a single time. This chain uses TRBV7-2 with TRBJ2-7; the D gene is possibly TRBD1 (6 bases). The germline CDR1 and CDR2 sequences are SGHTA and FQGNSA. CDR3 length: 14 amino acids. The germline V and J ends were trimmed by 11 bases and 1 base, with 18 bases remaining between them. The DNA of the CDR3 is TGTGCCGTCTCGGATGGGACACAATCCTACGAGCAGTACTTC. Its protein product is CAVSDGTQSYEQYF.

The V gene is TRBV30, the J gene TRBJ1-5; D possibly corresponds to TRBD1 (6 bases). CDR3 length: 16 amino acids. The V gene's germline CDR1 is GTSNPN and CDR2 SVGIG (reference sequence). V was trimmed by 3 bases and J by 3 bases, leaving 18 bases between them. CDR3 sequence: CAWRHGGRGNNQPQHF. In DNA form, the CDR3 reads TGTGCCTGGAGGCATGGGGGGCGCGGGAACAATCAGCCCCAGCATTTT.

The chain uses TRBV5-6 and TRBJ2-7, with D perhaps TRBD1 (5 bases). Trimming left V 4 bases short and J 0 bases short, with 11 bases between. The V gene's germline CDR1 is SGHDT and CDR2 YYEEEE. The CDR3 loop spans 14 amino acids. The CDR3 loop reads CASSAQGNSYEQYF. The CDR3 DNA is TGTGCCAGCAGCGCGCAGGGAAACTCCTACGAGCAGTACTTC.

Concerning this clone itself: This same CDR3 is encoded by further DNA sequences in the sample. The CDR3 here is CASSLEGVANQPQHF. CDR3 bases: TGCGCCAGCAGCTTGGAAGGGGTAGCCAATCAGCCCCAGCATTTT. V gene TRBV5-1 combines with J gene TRBJ1-5, with D possibly matching TRBD1 (5 bases). Deletions cut 0 bases from V and 3 bases from J, with 10 bases between. Germline V gene lookup returns CDR1 SGHRS and CDR2 YFSETQ. The CDR3 spans 15 residues.

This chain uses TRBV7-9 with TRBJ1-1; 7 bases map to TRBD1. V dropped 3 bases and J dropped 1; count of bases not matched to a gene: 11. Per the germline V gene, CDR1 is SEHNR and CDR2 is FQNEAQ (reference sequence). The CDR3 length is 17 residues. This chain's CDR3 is CASSFKGARVWNTEAFF. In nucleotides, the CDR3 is TGTGCCAGCAGCTTCAAGGGGGCGCGAGTGTGGAACACTGAAGCTTTCTTT.

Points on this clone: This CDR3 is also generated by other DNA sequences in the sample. The CDR3 loop reads CASSESRLKQGRSGYTF. CDR3 sequence (DNA): TGTGCCAGCAGTGAATCTCGGCTTAAACAGGGGCGCAGTGGCTACACCTTC. The chain links TRBV25-1 to TRBJ1-2, with 7 positions matching TRBD1. V lost 1 base to trimming and J lost 7 bases; unmatched junction nucleotides: 15. CDR3 length: 17 residues. The germline V gene encodes CDR1 MGHDK and CDR2 SYGVNS.

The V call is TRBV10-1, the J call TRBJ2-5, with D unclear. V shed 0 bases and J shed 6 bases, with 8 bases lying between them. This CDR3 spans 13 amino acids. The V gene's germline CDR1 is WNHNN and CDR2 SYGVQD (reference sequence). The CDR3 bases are TGCGCCAGCAGTGAGTCGGGGTTGAAGACCCAGTACTTC. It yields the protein CASSESGLKTQYF.

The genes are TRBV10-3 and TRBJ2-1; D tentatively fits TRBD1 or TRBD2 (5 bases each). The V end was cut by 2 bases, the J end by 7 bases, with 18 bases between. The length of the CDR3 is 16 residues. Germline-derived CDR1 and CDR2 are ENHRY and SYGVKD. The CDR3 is CAISEDRGTDMNEQFF. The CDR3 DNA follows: TGTGCCATCAGTGAGGATAGAGGGACGGACATGAATGAGCAGTTCTTC.

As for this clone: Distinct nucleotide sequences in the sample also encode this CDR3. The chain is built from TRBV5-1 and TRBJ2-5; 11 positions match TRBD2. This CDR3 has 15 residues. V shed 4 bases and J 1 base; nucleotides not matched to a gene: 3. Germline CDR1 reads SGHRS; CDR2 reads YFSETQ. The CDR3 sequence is CASSPGLAVQETQYF. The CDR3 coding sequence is TGCGCCAGCAGCCCGGGACTAGCGGTCCAAGAGACCCAGTACTTC.

The CDR3 coding sequence is TGTGCCAGCAGCGTAGATCCAGGGGTCTATGGCTACACCTTC. Its protein is CASSVDPGVYGYTF. This chain connects TRBV9 to TRBJ1-2, with D possibly TRBD1 on 6 matching bases. Germline assignment: CDR1 SGDLS and CDR2 YYNGEE. Deletions cut 0 bases from V and 4 bases from J, with 10 bases between. The CDR3 contains 14 residues.

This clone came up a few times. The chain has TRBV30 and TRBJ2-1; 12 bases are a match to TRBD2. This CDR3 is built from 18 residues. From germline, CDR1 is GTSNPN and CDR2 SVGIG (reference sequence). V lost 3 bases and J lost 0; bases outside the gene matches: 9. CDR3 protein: CAWRLGLTSGSSYNEQFF. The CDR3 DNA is TGTGCCTGGAGACTAGGTCTGACTAGCGGGAGCTCCTACAATGAGCAGTTCTTC.